The 5 T cell receptor beta chains listed next were all sequenced from one sample in a study of blood T cell repertoires in COVID-19. Profiling relied on immunoSEQ multiplex PCR, and the TCRdb table lists in-frame clones only, not all of them. The repertoire includes fewer than 300,000 clones, 75% to 90% of them detected once, and about 0.8% sits in the top ten. The specimen was peripheral blood. The receptors originated from a man aged 25 to 40 with acute or convalescent COVID-19.

The J gene is TRBJ2-7, the V gene TRBV6-6, with unresolved D. This CDR3 comprises 14 residues. V was cut by 7 bases and J by 7 bases, with 20 bases left in between. CDR1 and CDR2 from the germline V gene are MNHNY and SVGAGI (reference sequence). The CDR3 region has the DNA TGTGCCAGCAACCAGGTCACCGACCTTGGGGAGCAGTACTTC. This translates into CASNQVTDLGEQYF.

The chain employs TRBV4-1 and TRBJ1-2; D might be TRBD1 (6 bases). Trimming stripped 1 base from V and 11 bases from J, with 14 bases between. The CDR3 totals 13 residues. In germline, CDR1 is MGHRA, CDR2 YSYEKL. As DNA, the CDR3 is TGCGCCAGCAGCCAAGGTTACAGGGTTAATTACACCTTC. Amino acids: CASSQGYRVNYTF.

The chain joins TRBV4-1 to TRBJ2-5; 7 bases agree with TRBD2. This CDR3 contains 14 residues. Germline V lookup: CDR1 MGHRA, CDR2 YSYEKL. With 2 bases clipped from V and 5 bases from J, the junction kept 5 bases outside the gene matches. CDR3 protein: CASSQTSEGETQYF. The CDR3 region has the DNA TGCGCCAGCAGCCAAACTAGCGAGGGCGAGACCCAGTACTTC.

The chain joins TRBV5-1 to TRBJ1-3; a weak D match, TRBD1 (6 bases). In germline, CDR1 is SGHRS, CDR2 YFSETQ. The CDR3 runs to 14 residues. The V end lost 7 bases, the J end lost 1 base, and 12 bases lay between the germline ends. This chain's CDR3 is CASGPQGSGNTIYF. CDR3 nucleotide sequence: TGCGCCAGCGGTCCTCAGGGGTCTGGAAACACCATATATTTT.

V usage is TRBV6-4 and J usage is TRBJ1-3, with TRBD1 identical over 9 bases. The J segment lost 4 bases and the V segment lost 6 bases, leaving 7 bases of the junction unmatched. This CDR3 is built from 15 residues. From germline, CDR1 is MRHNA and CDR2 SNTAGT. The CDR3 sequence is CASRVPGQGGNTIYF. The CDR3 DNA reads TGTGCCAGCAGGGTTCCGGGACAGGGAGGAAACACCATATATTTT.